These T cell receptor beta chains were read from a single sample in a study of cytomegalovirus exposure and HLA in healthy donors. Sequencing was performed with immunoSEQ multiplex PCR; in TCRdb, only in-frame clones are kept and a portion is missing. Of roughly 110,000 clones listed, about 74% are singletons. Sequenced: PBMCs. The receptor source for this set is a female donor in good health and CMV-seronegative. The CDR3 runs from the conserved cysteine through the conserved F or W. A D gene is named only where the DNA matches it firmly. Clone size is not always given. Where it is, it says once, few, many or a class for expanded clones.

clone size,V gene,J gene,D gene,CDR3 DNA,CDR3 protein
.,TRBV6-5,TRBJ1-2,TRBD1,TGTGCCAGCGGGACAGGGAATGGCTACACCTTC,CASGTGNGYTF
.,TRBV30,TRBJ1-5,.,TGTGCCTGGAGGACCGGGGGGAGCAATCAGCCCCAGCATTTT,CAWRTGGSNQPQHF
.,TRBV7-7,TRBJ2-7,.,TGTGCTAGCAGCTCTAGTCTCGAGCAGTACTTC,CASSSSLEQYF
.,TRBV2,TRBJ1-1,TRBD1,TGTGCCAGCAGTTCTAAGCAGGGGGCTGAAGCTTTCTTT,CASSSKQGAEAFF
.,TRBV10-3,TRBJ1-2,.,TGTGCCATCAGTGAAGGTTCAGGGAACTATGGCTACACCTTC,CAISEGSGNYGYTF
.,TRBV30,TRBJ1-5,.,TGTGCCTGGAGTCTGAGCGGTCAGCCCCAGCATTTT,CAWSLSGQPQHF
few,TRBV6-1,TRBJ1-5,.,TGTGCCAGCAGAGCAAACCCTTATAGCAATCAGCCCCAGCATTTT,CASRANPYSNQPQHF
once,TRBV7-9,TRBJ2-3,TRBD1,TGTGCCAGCAGCCCGGGCACACAGGGACAGGGGGAGCGAGATACGCAGTATTTT,CASSPGTQGQGERDTQYF
.,TRBV6-1,TRBJ1-4,TRBD1,TGTGCCAGCAGTGTGAGACAGGGCTCGACTAATGAAAAACTGTTTTTT,CASSVRQGSTNEKLFF
once,TRBV11-2,TRBJ1-5,.,TGTGCCAGCAGCCGGACAGATAATCAGCCCCAGCATTTT,CASSRTDNQPQHF